The 32 T cell receptor beta chains in this list originate from one sample, sequenced in a study of response to subunit inactivated influenza vaccine. One entry per CDR3 protein results from TCRdb running MiXCR on the RT-PCR reads. The profile shows 550,000 to 800,000 distinct CDR3 sequences, 14% of them singletons. The sequencing here drew on PBMCs from blood, taken roughly 15 days before vaccination. These receptor sequences come from a middle-aged man who received an inactivated influenza vaccine.

The chain links TRBV4-3 to TRBJ2-5; maybe TRBD2 (5 bases). V was trimmed by 0 bases and J by 2 bases, leaving 13 bases between them. Germline CDR1 is LGHNA and CDR2 is YSLEER. The CDR3 is made up of 16 amino acids. In nucleotides, the CDR3 is TGCGCCAGCAGCCAAGAACGGGGAATTCTTCAAGAGACCCAGTACTTC. It specifies CASSQERGILQETQYF.

The chain combines TRBV6-2 or TRBV6-3 with TRBJ2-5, with TRBD1 as a possible D gene (6 bases). The germline CDR1 and CDR2 sequences are MNHEY and SVGEGT. The CDR3 has 15 residues. V lost 4 bases, J lost 3 bases, and 15 bases lay in between. This CDR3 is CASSLAGALEETQYF. DNA for the CDR3: TGTGCCAGCAGTTTGGCAGGGGCGCTTGAAGAGACCCAGTACTTC.

The gene calls are TRBV4-3 and TRBJ2-7; TRBD2 matches 8 bases. Germline trimming cut 1 base from V and 4 bases from J; bases unmatched to any gene: 18. CDR1 and CDR2 from the germline V gene are LGHNA and YSLEER. This CDR3 contains 19 residues. The CDR3 DNA reads TGCGCCAGCAGCCAAGCGACCGGAGCCGGCCCGGGGGGGGCTTACGAGCAGTACTTC. Protein sequence: CASSQATGAGPGGAYEQYF.

The genes are TRBV29-1 and TRBJ2-5, with a possible D match to TRBD2 (6 bases). This CDR3 region has 14 residues. V was trimmed by 6 bases and J by 2 bases, leaving 16 bases between them. CDR1 SQVTM and CDR2 ANQGSEA come from the germline V gene. CDR3 bases: TGCAGCGTCTCCCCTTATCGGGGGCAAGAGACCCAGTACTTC. This translates into CSVSPYRGQETQYF.

The genes are TRBV5-1 and TRBJ2-3, with 10 bases fitting TRBD2. V lost 4 bases, J lost 7 bases, and 15 bases stayed unmatched. Germline CDR1 SGHRS, CDR2 YFSETQ. The length of the CDR3 is 17 residues. CDR3 DNA sequence: TGCGCCAGCAGCGTCGTCCTAGCGGGAGTTAGCCTTAATACGCAGTATTTT. Amino acids: CASSVVLAGVSLNTQYF.

The rearrangement uses TRBV7-2 and TRBJ2-2; perhaps TRBD2 as D (5 bases). The CDR3 contains 16 residues. Germline CDR1 is SGHTA and CDR2 is FQGNSA. Trimming shortened V by 1 base and J by 5 bases, and 14 bases separated the two germline ends. CDR3 nucleotides: TGTGCCAGCAGCTTAGTCTTAGCTAGCCGAACCGGGGAGCTGTTTTTT. As protein: CASSLVLASRTGELFF. Variable domain in full (rest from reference TRBV7-2 and TRBJ2-2): GAGVSQSPSNKVTEKGKDVELRCDPISGHTALYWYRQSLGQGLEFLIYFQGNSAPDKSGLPSDRFSAERTGGSVSTLTIQRTQQEDSAVYLCASSLVLASRTGELFFGEGSRLTVL.

This rearrangement joins TRBV27 to TRBJ2-1; D possibly corresponds to TRBD2 (6 bases). CDR3 length: 18 residues. The V and J ends lost 5 bases and 1 base respectively, with 21 bases between them. Germline V gene data show CDR1 as MNHEY and CDR2 as SMNVEV (reference sequence). The CDR3 loop is CASSPTFSGGPSYNEQFF. The CDR3 region has the DNA TGTGCCAGCAGTCCAACCTTTAGCGGAGGGCCTTCCTACAATGAGCAGTTCTTC.

A few counts support this clonotype. This chain connects TRBV4-3 to TRBJ1-2; D gene unclear. The germline V and J ends were trimmed by 1 base and 4 bases, with 13 bases remaining between them. CDR1 LGHNA and CDR2 YSLEER come from the germline V gene. There are 15 residues in the CDR3. CDR3 sequence: CASSQAWPYSYGYTF. As DNA, the CDR3 is TGCGCCAGCAGCCAAGCCTGGCCTTATAGCTATGGCTACACCTTC.

The genes are TRBV5-1 and TRBJ1-1, with D possibly TRBD1 on 5 matching bases. Germline values: CDR1 SGHRS, CDR2 YFSETQ. V was trimmed by 0 bases and J by 4 bases, leaving 19 bases between them. The CDR3 spans 17 residues. The CDR3 bases are TGCGCCAGCAGCTTGGACGGGGCGGGAAGGATGGGCACTGAAGCTTTCTTT. It is translated as CASSLDGAGRMGTEAFF.

This clonotype was counted only a few times. The rearrangement uses TRBV20-1 and TRBJ2-5; the D is unclear. V dropped 2 bases and J dropped 1 base, with 11 bases sitting between them. The CDR3 sequence is 14 residues long. Germline CDR1 reads DFQATT; CDR2 reads SNEGSKA (reference sequence). Written as DNA, the CDR3 is TGCAGTGCTAGACTCATCACCGTCCAAGAGACCCAGTACTTC. Its translation: CSARLITVQETQYF.

The table lists this clonotype with many counts. The rearrangement joins TRBV27 to TRBJ2-2; the D is unclear. Germline V CDR1 and CDR2: MNHEY, SMNVEV (reference sequence). The CDR3 length is 13 residues. V dropped 6 bases and J dropped 0 bases, with 5 bases sitting between them. The chain's CDR3 is CASRTANTGELFF. CDR3 nucleotide sequence: TGTGCCAGCAGGACGGCGAACACCGGGGAGCTGTTTTTT.

This clonotype appeared a few times. V usage is TRBV7-2 and J usage is TRBJ2-1, with 8 bases aligning to TRBD1. Looked up from germline, CDR1 is SGHTA and CDR2 is FQGNSA. This CDR3 has 14 residues. Trimming took 8 bases from V and 3 from J; bases not matched to a gene: 6. The CDR3 nucleotides read TGTGCCAGCTTGAAACAGGGGGGCTACAATGAGCAGTTCTTC. Encoded protein: CASLKQGGYNEQFF. The full variable domain, rest sourced from reference TRBV7-2 and TRBJ2-1, is GAGVSQSPSNKVTEKGKDVELRCDPISGHTALYWYRQSLGQGLEFLIYFQGNSAPDKSGLPSDRFSAERTGGSVSTLTIQRTQQEDSAVYLCASLKQGGYNEQFFGPGTRLTVL.

The table lists this clonotype with many counts. The CDR3 sequence: CASSGSNNEQFF. In DNA, the CDR3 is TGTGCCAGCAGTGGTTCCAACAATGAGCAGTTCTTC. V usage is TRBV6-1 and J usage is TRBJ2-1; D gene ambiguous. Per germline, CDR1 MNHNS and CDR2 SASEGT. The CDR3 consists of 12 residues. With 4 bases removed from V and 5 bases from J, the gap between germline ends came to 6 bases.

This rearrangement joins TRBV7-8 to TRBJ1-4; the D gene is possibly TRBD1 (6 bases). V was pared by 3 bases and J by 7 bases, with 18 bases between. The CDR3 runs 16 residues. Germline lookup yields CDR1 SGHVS and CDR2 FQNEAQ. The CDR3 loop is CASSFLVGGASEKLFF. The CDR3, as DNA: TGTGCCAGCAGCTTCTTAGTCGGGGGGGCTTCTGAAAAACTGTTTTTT.

This chain joins TRBV12-3 or TRBV12-4 and TRBJ2-5; the match to TRBD2 covers 8 bases. V trimming: 5 bases; J trimming: 3 bases; junction bases outside the gene matches: 5. This CDR3 region has 14 residues. The DNA for the CDR3 is TGTGCCAGCAGTCCCTGGCGGGAGGAAGAGACCCAGTACTTC. It specifies CASSPWREEETQYF.

The table lists this clonotype with a few counts. The chain combines TRBV4-3 with TRBJ2-1; the D gene is possibly TRBD2 (6 bases). The CDR3 has 16 residues. CDR1 LGHNA and CDR2 YSLEER come from the germline V gene. V was pared by 7 bases and J by 7 bases, with 23 bases between. Written as DNA, the CDR3 is TGCGCCAGCACCCCTGACCTAACGGGAGTGCGGAATGAGCAGTTCTTC. Its protein is CASTPDLTGVRNEQFF.

CDR3 coding DNA: TGCAGTGCTAGTGATGCGGGGGGGAGGAATGAGCAGTTCTTC. Translation: CSASDAGGRNEQFF. V and J are TRBV20-1 and TRBJ2-1; 9 positions agree with TRBD2. The germline V gene encodes CDR1 DFQATT and CDR2 SNEGSKA (reference sequence). With V trimmed by 3 bases and J by 7 bases, 7 bases remained unmatched. The CDR3 runs to 14 residues.

J is TRBJ1-1 and V is TRBV15; 7 positions match TRBD1. CDR1 and CDR2 (germline): LNHNV, YYDKDF (reference sequence). J was trimmed by 8 bases and V by 1 base; bases with no gene match: 4. The CDR3 is 13 amino acids. The CDR3 DNA reads as TGTGCCACCAGCAGAGTAGGGACAGACGAAGCTTTCTTT. Amino acid sequence: CATSRVGTDEAFF.

This clonotype appeared a few times. The genes are TRBV11-2 and TRBJ2-7, with TRBD1 identical over 7 bases. Unmatched junction bases numbered 7, after V lost 4 bases and J lost 1 base. The CDR3 runs to 15 residues. Germline V gene data show CDR1 as SGHAT and CDR2 as FQNNGV. Written as DNA, the CDR3 is TGTGCCAGCAGCTCCGCAAGGGGGCGATCCTACGAGCAGTACTTC. This codes for CASSSARGRSYEQYF.

DNA for the CDR3: TGCAGCGTTGGGAGAACCGGGGAGCTGTTTTTT. This gives the protein CSVGRTGELFF. This chain links TRBV29-1 with TRBJ2-2; no clear D. The ends were cut back, 4 bases at V and 5 bases at J, with 5 bases in the middle. The germline V gene encodes CDR1 SQVTM and CDR2 ANQGSEA. This CDR3 contains 11 residues.

V usage is TRBV10-3 and J usage is TRBJ2-7; 7 positions agree with TRBD1. The germline V gene has CDR1 ENHRY and CDR2 SYGVKD. V dropped 0 bases and J dropped 7; count of bases not matched to a gene: 12. The CDR3 runs to 16 residues. CDR3 in amino acids: CAISESRDSKSREQYF. CDR3 DNA sequence: TGTGCCATCAGTGAGTCGAGGGACAGCAAGTCGCGGGAGCAGTACTTC.

This chain connects TRBV19 to TRBJ2-7; no reliable D call. The V end was cut by 4 bases, the J end by 0 bases, with 10 bases between. The length of the CDR3 is 14 residues. Germline V gives CDR1 LNHDA, CDR2 SQIVND (reference sequence). CDR3 protein: CASSSQYSSYEQYF. The CDR3 DNA sequence: TGTGCCAGTAGTAGCCAATATAGCTCCTACGAGCAGTACTTC.

This clonotype was seen only a few times. This sequence joins TRBV20-1 and TRBJ2-3; 8 bases are a match to TRBD2. Germline lookup yields CDR1 DFQATT and CDR2 SNEGSKA (reference sequence). The CDR3 consists of 16 residues. V gave up 5 bases and J gave up 3 bases; unmatched junction bases: 13. The CDR3 sequence: CSAPTPYAGGTDTQYF. CDR3 sequence (DNA): TGCAGTGCTCCAACCCCGTACGCGGGAGGAACAGATACGCAGTATTTT.

The chain combines TRBV7-3 with TRBJ2-5, with TRBD1 identical over 8 bases. This CDR3 contains 15 residues. Per germline, CDR1 SGHTA and CDR2 FQGTGA. The ends lost 5 bases at V and 5 bases at J; junction bases unmatched: 10. The CDR3: CASSQGQGSVETQYF. DNA for the CDR3: TGTGCCAGCAGCCAAGGACAGGGTAGTGTTGAGACCCAGTACTTC.

The rearrangement links TRBV3-1 to TRBJ1-2; 10 positions agree with TRBD1. Per germline, CDR1 LGHDT and CDR2 YNNKEL (reference sequence). The CDR3 contains 15 residues. The J segment lost 4 bases and the V segment lost 4 bases, leaving 6 bases of the junction unmatched. CDR3 region: CASSRLTGGVYGYTF. As DNA, the CDR3 is TGTGCCAGCAGCCGCTTGACAGGGGGCGTCTATGGCTACACCTTC.

This chain joins TRBV29-1 and TRBJ2-7; 9 nucleotides line up with TRBD1. V lost 4 bases, J lost 0 bases, and 4 bases stayed unmatched. The CDR3 sequence is 14 residues long. The V gene's germline CDR1 is SQVTM and CDR2 ANQGSEA. This CDR3 is CSVAGGQGSYEQYF. The CDR3 DNA reads TGCAGCGTTGCAGGGGGACAGGGCTCCTACGAGCAGTACTTC.

The count of this clonotype is one. The chain employs TRBV7-9 and TRBJ2-1, with 12 bases identical to TRBD2. Germline assignment: CDR1 SEHNR and CDR2 FQNEAQ (reference sequence). The CDR3 runs to 15 residues. The ends lost 4 bases at V and 10 bases at J; junction bases unmatched: 8. CDR3 bases: TGTGCCAGCAGCTCTCTAGGACTAGCGGGAAGGGAGCAGTTCTTC. This translates into CASSSLGLAGREQFF.

The CDR3 sequence: CASSPNRDQETQYF. The CDR3 DNA follows: TGTGCCAGCAGCCCCAACAGGGATCAAGAGACCCAGTACTTC. The rearrangement uses TRBV7-6 and TRBJ2-5, with a possible D match to TRBD1 (6 bases). Trimming removed 5 bases from V and 2 bases from J, with 12 bases in between. The CDR3 consists of 14 residues. Germline CDR1 SGHVS, CDR2 FNYEAQ.

This clonotype was found many times. The gene calls are TRBV12-3 or TRBV12-4 and TRBJ2-3, with a tentative D call TRBD2 (6 bases). This CDR3 comprises 15 residues. The ends were cut back, 0 bases at V and 9 bases at J, with 16 bases in the middle. The CDR3 loop is CASSLASGTRTTQYF. Here the CDR3 DNA reads TGTGCCAGCAGTTTAGCCTCCGGGACTCGCACAACGCAGTATTTT.

The chain has TRBV15 and TRBJ1-2; D perhaps matches TRBD1 (5 bases). The CDR3 runs to 14 residues. With 1 base removed from V and 2 bases from J, the gap between germline ends came to 8 bases. Looked up from germline, CDR1 is LNHNV and CDR2 is YYDKDF (reference sequence). CDR3 sequence reads: CATSRVKGNYGYTF. The CDR3 region has the DNA TGTGCCACCAGCAGAGTAAAGGGGAACTATGGCTACACCTTC.

This clonotype was found a few times. The chain recombines TRBV28 with TRBJ1-2; 9 nucleotides align to TRBD1. Per the germline V gene, CDR1 is MDHEN and CDR2 is SYDVKM. J lost 10 bases, V lost 4 bases, and 7 bases had no gene match. The CDR3 is 13 residues long. CDR3 DNA: TGTGCCAGCAGTTCCCGGACAGGGGTAGACTACACCTTC. Protein product: CASSSRTGVDYTF.

The chain has TRBV20-1 and TRBJ2-7; D ambiguous. Germline V gene lookup returns CDR1 DFQATT and CDR2 SNEGSKA (reference sequence). This CDR3 comprises 13 residues. The V end lost 6 bases, the J end lost 2 bases, and 14 bases lay between the germline ends. Here the CDR3 reads CSAPSGKTYEQYF. CDR3 DNA: TGCAGTGCCCCCTCCGGAAAAACCTACGAGCAGTACTTC.